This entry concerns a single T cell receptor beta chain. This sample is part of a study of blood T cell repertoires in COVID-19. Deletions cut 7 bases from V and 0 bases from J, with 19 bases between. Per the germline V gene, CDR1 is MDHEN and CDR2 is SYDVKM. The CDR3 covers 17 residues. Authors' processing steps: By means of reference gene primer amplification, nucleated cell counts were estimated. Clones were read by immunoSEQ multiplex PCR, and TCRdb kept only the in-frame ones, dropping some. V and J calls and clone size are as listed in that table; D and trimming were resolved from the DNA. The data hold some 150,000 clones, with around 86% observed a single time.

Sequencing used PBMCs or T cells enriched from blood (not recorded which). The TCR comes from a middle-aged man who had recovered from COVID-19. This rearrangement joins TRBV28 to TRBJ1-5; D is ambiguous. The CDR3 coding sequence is TGTGCCAGCACCACCCGAGGGAGCGGGAGTAGCAATCAGCCCCAGCATTTT. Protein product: CASTTRGSGSSNQPQHF. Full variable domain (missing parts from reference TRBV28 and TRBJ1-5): DVKVTQSSRYLVKRTGEKVFLECVQDMDHENMFWYRQDPGLGLRLIYFSYDVKMKEKGDIPEGYSVSREKKERFSLILESASTNQTSMYLCASTTRGSGSSNQPQHFGDGTRLSIL.